The TCR beta chain under discussion was sequenced for a study of blood T cells in healthy people across ages. V lost 0 bases and J lost 5, with 10 bases in between. Germline V gene data show CDR1 as SGHDN and CDR2 as FVKESK. There are 14 residues in the CDR3. Together with a sample-barcoded 5' primer, a J-beta primer mix was included in a second PCR lasting about 6 to 11 cycles. Per-sample output comprised a minimum of 2.5 million paired-end reads containing CDR3. In TCRdb, the 5' RACE reads were re-called with MiXCR into one record per CDR3 protein. The table shows just over 800,000 distinct CDR3 sequences, with 60% to 80% occurring only once. The study recruited healthy Caucasian donors from Russia who were aged about 6 to 95. Findings and limits, study-wide: Samples with more naive T cells showed higher observed beta diversity.

Notes on this clonotype: What it recognizes is unknown.

Sequencing used blood. The sequence derives from a man aged 25 to 45 in good health. The chain joins TRBV14 to TRBJ1-1, with D possibly TRBD1 on 5 matching bases. As DNA, the CDR3 is TGTGCCAGCAGCCAAGATTATTGGGGGACTGAAGCTTTCTTT. It specifies CASSQDYWGTEAFF.